The clone carrying this T cell receptor beta chain has just one count. Its target is unknown. A sample-barcoded 5' primer and a J-beta primer mix were used in a second PCR of about 7 to 11 cycles. A 12-random-nucleotide template-switch adaptor tagged each cDNA molecule. Samples each returned at least 2.5 million CDR3-containing paired-end reads. TCRdb ran MiXCR on the 5' RACE reads and lists one entry per CDR3 protein. The table shows 650,000 to 1,000,000 distinct CDR3 sequences, with 35% to 40% occurring only once. The data belong to a study of blood T cells in healthy people across ages. Background on the study: Template switching retrieved approximately one barcoded beta molecule for each two T cells.

Broader study findings: TCR beta diversity correlated strongly with naive T cell percentage.

This receptor was obtained from a man aged 18-30 years in good health. The source material was blood.

CDR3 sequence: CSAPGGLQETQYF. In DNA form, the CDR3 reads TGCAGTGCCCCGGGGGGCCTCCAAGAGACCCAGTACTTC. This chain joins TRBV20-1 and TRBJ2-4; D may be TRBD2 (7 bases). Judging by the DNA end, TRBJ2-5 fits better; the J call may be wrong. The germline CDR1 and CDR2 sequences are DFQATT and SNEGSKA (reference sequence). This CDR3 comprises 13 residues.